This entry concerns a single TCR beta chain. Preparation of the TCRbeta library used unique molecular identifiers. One entry per CDR3 protein results from TCRdb running MiXCR on the PCR reads. The sample holds 60,000 to 80,000 distinct CDR3 sequences, just under 7.5% seen once. The data were taken from a study of T-cell reconstitution after alpha-beta-depleted transplantation in children. CDR1 and CDR2 (germline): SGHAT, FQNNGV. The CDR3 is made up of 18 amino acids. Trimming stripped 0 bases from V and 0 bases from J, with 18 bases between. This material consisted of PBMCs from the stem cell graft donor, taken from the stem cell graft. This clonotype originated in a human donor who donated a stem cell graft to a child with acute lymphoblastic leukemia. The rearrangement uses TRBV11-2 and TRBJ2-7; D is possibly TRBD2 (7 bases). CDR3 in amino acids: CASSLEGQGTISSYEQYF. CDR3 nucleotide sequence: TGTGCCAGCAGCTTAGAAGGGCAGGGGACTATAAGCTCCTACGAGCAGTACTTC.